Listed below are T cell receptor beta chains from one sample, sequenced in a study of T cell responses to AZD1222 COVID-19 vaccine. Repertoires were generated with immunoSEQ multiplex PCR, while TCRdb's copy carries only in-frame clones and drops some. This repertoire shows roughly 150,000 clones, 88% found once; its top ten account for roughly 7%. The sequencing here drew on peripheral blood, taken after recovery from COVID-19. These receptors were collected from an adult who had recovered from COVID-19. The CDR3 runs from the conserved cysteine through the conserved F or W.

CDR3 length: 17
J gene: TRBJ2-1
V gene: TRBV4-1
CDR3 protein: CASSQKLVGLTYNEQFF

CDR3 length: 14
J gene: TRBJ2-3
V gene: TRBV27
CDR3 protein: CASRVSGGTDTQYF

CDR3 length: 14
J gene: TRBJ2-2
V gene: TRBV19
CDR3 protein: CASSLNRDSRELFF

CDR3 length: 16
J gene: TRBJ1-5
V gene: TRBV6-2/TRBV6-3
CDR3 protein: CASSYPGQGGRQPQHF

CDR3 length: 14
J gene: TRBJ2-3
V gene: TRBV27
CDR3 protein: CASSLSRAGDTQYF

CDR3 length: 15
J gene: TRBJ2-5
V gene: TRBV18
CDR3 protein: CASSPGTGSRETQYF

CDR3 length: 15
J gene: TRBJ1-6
V gene: TRBV2
CDR3 protein: CASTPQTVINSPLHF

CDR3 length: 15
J gene: TRBJ2-2
V gene: TRBV5-4
CDR3 protein: CASSSVGFNTGELFF

CDR3 length: 15
J gene: TRBJ1-4
V gene: TRBV5-8
CDR3 protein: CASSGPDRFNEKLFF

CDR3 length: 14
J gene: TRBJ1-6
V gene: TRBV7-3
CDR3 protein: CASSLRDSSSPLHF